A single sample gave rise to the 10 T cell receptor beta chains below, sequenced in a study of blood T cell repertoires in COVID-19. Clones were sequenced by immunoSEQ multiplex PCR, and TCRdb holds only the in-frame ones, with some missing. The data contain around 140,000 clones, over 70% of them singletons. Sequencing used peripheral blood. The receptors were gathered from a human donor in a cohort sampled during active COVID-19.

The chain uses TRBV11-3 and TRBJ2-7; TRBD1 might be the D (5 bases). V was cut by 5 bases and J by 0 bases, with 11 bases left in between. Germline V gives CDR1 SGHNT, CDR2 YENEEA. CDR3 length equals 14 residues. The CDR3 DNA reads as TGTGCCAGCAGCCCTCAGGGTACCTCCTACGAGCAGTACTTC. It codes for CASSPQGTSYEQYF.

About this clone itself: Distinct nucleotide sequences in the sample also encode this CDR3. This chain connects TRBV5-1 to TRBJ2-7, with 10 positions matching TRBD2. CDR3 length equals 14 residues. Trimming took 4 bases from V and 2 from J; bases not matched to a gene: 3. Germline CDR1 reads SGHRS; CDR2 reads YFSETQ. CDR3 sequence reads: CASSLLAGAYEQYF. The DNA of the CDR3 is TGCGCCAGCAGCCTTCTAGCGGGGGCCTACGAGCAGTACTTC.

In this sample, this clone turned up a few times. At one of its ends the junction is not consistent with the germline gene, which may arise from a read error. This chain links TRBV5-4 with TRBJ2-4; TRBD2 might be the D (5 bases). The CDR3 runs to 15 residues. Germline assignment: CDR1 SGHNT and CDR2 YYREEE (reference sequence). The CDR3 region is CASALSGTQTATPYF. The CDR3 bases are TGTGCCAGCGCCCTCAGCGGTACACAAACAGCTACGCCGTATTTT.

J is TRBJ2-7 and V is TRBV7-2; D uncertain. This CDR3 is 13 amino acids long. Germline-derived CDR1 and CDR2 are SGHTA and FQGNSA. V was trimmed by 3 bases and J by 0 bases, leaving 6 bases between them. The chain's CDR3 is CASSFLPSYEQYF. CDR3 bases: TGTGCCAGCAGCTTTCTACCCTCCTACGAGCAGTACTTC.

The V and J genes are TRBV10-3 and TRBJ2-5, with TRBD2 identical over 10 bases. The germline V gene has CDR1 ENHRY and CDR2 SYGVKD. There are 13 residues in the CDR3. V trimming: 10 bases; J trimming: 3 bases; junction bases outside the gene matches: 5. The CDR3 DNA reads as TGTGCCACCCAACTAGCGGGGAAAGAGACCCAGTACTTC. This gives the protein CATQLAGKETQYF.

The chain recombines TRBV30 with TRBJ2-7, with D possibly TRBD1 on 5 matching bases. V was shortened by 3 bases and J by 9 bases, with 15 bases between the two germline ends. CDR3 length equals 12 residues. Germline lookup yields CDR1 GTSNPN and CDR2 SVGIG (reference sequence). CDR3 amino acids: CAWSADRIGQYV. CDR3 in DNA: TGTGCCTGGAGCGCCGACAGAATAGGGCAGTACGTC.

The V and J genes are TRBV6-2 or TRBV6-3 and TRBJ2-1; 8 positions match TRBD2. The CDR3 contains 15 residues. Germline assignment: CDR1 MNHEY and CDR2 SVGEGT. V shed 6 bases and J 3 bases; nucleotides not matched to a gene: 7. The CDR3 coding sequence is TGTGCCAGCAGCCTCGGGACTAGTGACTACAATGAGCAGTTCTTC. Translated: CASSLGTSDYNEQFF.

V is TRBV7-2 and J is TRBJ2-3; maybe TRBD2 (6 bases). The V gene's germline CDR1 is SGHTA and CDR2 FQGNSA. The CDR3 contains 15 residues. Trimming took 5 bases from V and 6 from J, leaving 18 bases between them. This chain's CDR3 is CASSPTGVSSDTQYF. As DNA, the CDR3 is TGTGCCAGCAGCCCGACGGGAGTGTCGTCCGATACGCAGTATTTT.

The chain has TRBV6-5 and TRBJ2-5; a possible D gene is TRBD1 (6 bases). The CDR3 spans 14 residues. The V end was cut by 10 bases, the J end by 5 bases, with 20 bases between. Germline V lookup: CDR1 MNHEY, CDR2 SVGAGI. The chain's CDR3 is CATSVGPTGETQYF. The DNA for the CDR3 is TGTGCCACCTCCGTTGGGCCTACAGGGGAGACCCAGTACTTC.

The table lists this clone with a few counts. The chain carries TRBV7-2 and TRBJ1-1; D remains ambiguous. CDR1 is SGHTA, CDR2 FQGNSA, per germline. This CDR3 contains 13 residues. The ends were cut back, 4 bases at V and 5 bases at J, with 11 bases in the middle. CDR3 loop: CASSSDGGTEAFF. CDR3 DNA sequence: TGTGCCAGCAGCTCGGACGGAGGTACTGAAGCTTTCTTT.